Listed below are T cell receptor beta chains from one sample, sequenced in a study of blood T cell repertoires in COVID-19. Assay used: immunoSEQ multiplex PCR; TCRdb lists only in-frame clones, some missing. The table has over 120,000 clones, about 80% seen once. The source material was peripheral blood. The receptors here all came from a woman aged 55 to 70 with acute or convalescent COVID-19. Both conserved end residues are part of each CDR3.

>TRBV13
CASSDGISYEQYF
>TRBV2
CASSEAGLALYNEQFF
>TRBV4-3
CASSQGSELVYNEQFF
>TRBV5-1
CASSKDISGNTIYF
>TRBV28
CASTRGMNTEAFF
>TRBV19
CASSMAGGTDTQYF
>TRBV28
CASSPGESHQPQHF
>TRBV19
CASSRTGRGGYTF
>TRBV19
CASSIRSGLLYEQYF
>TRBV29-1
CSVAQGGTARGKYEQYF
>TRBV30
CACGTDRGYGYTF
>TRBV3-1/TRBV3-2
CASSQVFEQFF
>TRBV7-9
CASNRVAETQYF
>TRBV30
CAWSGLAGRNNEQFF
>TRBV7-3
CASSPFGTAYMPDEKLFF
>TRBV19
CASKPGNLWNEQFF
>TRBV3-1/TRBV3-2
CASSPTSGTYEQYF
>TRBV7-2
CASSPQLGGASYEQYF
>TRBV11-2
CASSLDLRAVASGGYEQYF
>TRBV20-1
CSASLFQGKRNQYF
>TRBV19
CASQTGGTDTQYF
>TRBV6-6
CASSYNQGAHSPLHF
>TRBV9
CASSVLAGGSGELFF
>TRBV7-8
CASSPIRDRLSGNTIYF
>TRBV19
CASSPSGGAGGNQPQHF
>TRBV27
CASSWLSRNEQFF
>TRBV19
CASTSTGTNQPQHF
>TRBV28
CASSRPTGTDTQYF
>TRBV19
CASTLEGDNQPQHF
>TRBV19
CASSIRTGKETQYF
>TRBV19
CASSMGPGRSYTF
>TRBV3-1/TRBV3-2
CASSGLAGRTDTQYF
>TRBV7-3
CASSPRQGKNTEAFF
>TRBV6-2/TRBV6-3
CASSYLQGNSPLHF
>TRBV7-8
CASSLALLGTYEQYF
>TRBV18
CASSPFGGRDTGELFF